This passage covers 30 T cell receptor beta chains from one sample sequenced in a study of shared clonotypes between healthy human individuals (dated by TCRdb to about 2020). Library construction relied on the immunoSEQ multiplex PCR assay. The immuneACCESS repertoire file appears here via TCRdb, limited to in-frame rearrangements. These files lack a portion of the clones; in checked studies, under half of the deficit traces to unresolved V genes, and the cause of the others is not known. Across this sample there are about 2.4 million clones, with around 94% seen only once. Over 0.12% of the sample lies in the top ten. What was sequenced was naive CD4+ T cells sorted from blood. Sample cell subset or site, as interpreted from the label and publication: CD45RA+ positively selected. The origin of the receptors is a man younger than 30 in good health.

The chain employs TRBV7-8 and TRBJ2-3; 7 bases line up with TRBD1. The junction had 3 bases not matched to a gene; V was cut back by 3 bases and J by 3 bases. Germline loops: CDR1 SGHVS, CDR2 FQNEAQ. This CDR3 comprises 14 residues. This CDR3 is CASSFETGTDTQYF. Here the CDR3 DNA reads TGTGCCAGCAGCTTCGAGACAGGGACAGATACGCAGTATTTT.

The V gene is TRBV6-5, the J gene TRBJ1-5; 8 bases map to TRBD1. The junction had 5 bases not matched to a gene; V was cut back by 6 bases and J by 4 bases. In germline, CDR1 is MNHEY, CDR2 SVGAGI. This CDR3 is 14 amino acids long. The CDR3 protein is CASSRGRENQPQHF. The CDR3 region has the DNA TGTGCCAGCAGCAGGGGGCGAGAAAATCAGCCCCAGCATTTT.

This clone appeared once. The chain carries TRBV27 and TRBJ2-2; possibly TRBD2 for D (7 bases). The CDR3 runs 15 residues. With 2 bases removed from V and 4 bases from J, the gap between germline ends came to 11 bases. Germline CDR1 is MNHEY and CDR2 is SMNVEV (reference sequence). CDR3 DNA sequence: TGTGCCAGCAGTTTAAGGGGGGGCAGCACCGGGGAGCTGTTTTTT. Its protein product is CASSLRGGSTGELFF.

J is TRBJ2-5 and V is TRBV4-1, with D perhaps matching TRBD2 (6 bases). The CDR3 totals 13 residues. Germline CDR1 and CDR2: MGHRA and YSYEKL. Deletions cut 4 bases from V and 5 bases from J, with 11 bases between. CDR3 nucleotide sequence: TGCGCCAGCAGCCGCGGGGTCGGGGAGACCCAGTACTTC. Encoded protein: CASSRGVGETQYF.

V is TRBV2 and J is TRBJ1-4, with a weak D call TRBD1 (5 bases). Germline loops: CDR1 SNHLY, CDR2 FYNNEI. Between the trimmed V and J ends, which lost 3 bases and 0 bases, there was a span of 14 bases. CDR3 size: 17 residues. CDR3: CASSEWGLRATNEKLFF. DNA of the CDR3: TGTGCCAGCAGTGAGTGGGGCCTACGGGCAACTAATGAAAAACTGTTTTTT.

The chain uses TRBV18 and TRBJ2-3; 10 bases line up with TRBD1. V lost 4 bases to trimming and J lost 2 bases; unmatched junction nucleotides: 9. This CDR3 spans 17 amino acids. Looked up from germline, CDR1 is KGHSH and CDR2 is LQKENI. The CDR3 DNA reads as TGTGCCAGCTCACAGGTAGTGGGACAGGGGATCACAGATACGCAGTATTTT. This translates into CASSQVVGQGITDTQYF.

The chain recombines TRBV20-1 with TRBJ1-2, with a weak D call TRBD1 (6 bases). Trimming pared 7 bases from V and 4 bases from J, leaving 10 bases between. The CDR3 runs 11 residues. Per the germline V gene, CDR1 is DFQATT and CDR2 is SNEGSKA (reference sequence). The CDR3 spells CSGGQLYGYTF. CDR3 sequence (DNA): TGCAGTGGGGGGCAGCTCTATGGCTACACCTTC.

With regard to this clone: The identical CDR3 is also encoded by other nucleotide sequences in the sample. This chain links TRBV30 with TRBJ1-6, with 9 bases lining up with TRBD1. V lost 1 base, J lost 10 bases, and 5 bases stayed unmatched. Germline CDR1 reads GTSNPN; CDR2 reads SVGIG (reference sequence). The CDR3 totals 14 residues. The CDR3 nucleotides are TGTGCCTGGAGTGCCGACAGGGGGTACTCACCCCTCCACTTT. The encoded protein is CAWSADRGYSPLHF.

The chain has TRBV9 and TRBJ1-4; D gene uncertain. V was trimmed by 5 bases and J by 5 bases, leaving 13 bases between them. Germline CDR1 and CDR2: SGDLS and YYNGEE. The CDR3 has 14 amino acids. As DNA, the CDR3 is TGTGCCAGCAGTCACGGTTTCTCAAATGAAAAACTGTTTTTT. Translated, it gives CASSHGFSNEKLFF.

The chain links TRBV7-2 to TRBJ2-7; perhaps TRBD2 as D (6 bases). V gave up 5 bases and J gave up 4 bases, with 24 bases separating them. Germline lookup yields CDR1 SGHTA and CDR2 FQGNSA. This CDR3 spans 17 amino acids. The CDR3 sequence: CASSLNPGWDFFYEQYF. The CDR3, as DNA: TGTGCCAGCAGCCTCAATCCGGGCTGGGACTTTTTTTACGAGCAGTACTTC.

The V gene is TRBV5-1, the J gene TRBJ2-1; 9 bases are a match to TRBD2. CDR3 length: 16 residues. CDR1 SGHRS and CDR2 YFSETQ come from the germline V gene. V lost 0 bases to trimming and J lost 6 bases; unmatched junction nucleotides: 7. CDR3 DNA: TGCGCCAGCAGCTTGGACCAGCGGGGGGCAATCAATGAGCAGTTCTTC. This gives the protein CASSLDQRGAINEQFF.

The chain recombines TRBV5-1 with TRBJ2-7, with 7 bases fitting TRBD1. The V gene end was trimmed by 4 bases and the J gene end by 3 bases; junction bases not matched to a gene: 7. Per germline, CDR1 SGHRS and CDR2 YFSETQ. This CDR3 is 14 amino acids long. The CDR3 protein is CASSPIGQVYEQYF. The DNA of the CDR3 is TGCGCCAGCAGCCCAATCGGACAGGTCTACGAGCAGTACTTC.

This chain links TRBV19 with TRBJ2-7; 7 bases line up with TRBD1. The V segment lost 8 bases and the J segment 0 bases; nucleotides outside the gene matches: 4. The CDR3 loop spans 13 amino acids. Germline V gives CDR1 LNHDA, CDR2 SQIVND (reference sequence). Here the CDR3 DNA reads TGTGCCAGTCGCCGGGACAGCTCCTACGAGCAGTACTTC. It encodes CASRRDSSYEQYF.

This rearrangement joins TRBV5-1 to TRBJ2-6; TRBD1 is a possible D gene (5 bases). This CDR3 has 15 residues. V was cut by 3 bases and J by 3 bases, with 10 bases left in between. Germline V gives CDR1 SGHRS, CDR2 YFSETQ. CDR3 bases: TGCGCCAGCAGCTGGCCACAGGATGGGGCCAACGTCCTGACTTTC. It yields the protein CASSWPQDGANVLTF.

This clone was seen a few times. The V call is TRBV30, the J call TRBJ1-2; the D gene is possibly TRBD1 (5 bases). The germline V gene has CDR1 GTSNPN and CDR2 SVGIG (reference sequence). V dropped 1 base and J dropped 1 base, with 10 bases sitting between them. CDR3 length equals 14 residues. For the CDR3, the DNA is TGTGCCTGGAGTGGAGACAGCGGTAACTATGGCTACACCTTC. Its protein product is CAWSGDSGNYGYTF.

The rearrangement uses TRBV4-3 and TRBJ2-2; D remains ambiguous. The CDR3 is made up of 15 amino acids. CDR1 LGHNA and CDR2 YSLEER come from the germline V gene. V dropped 1 base and J dropped 3 bases, with 9 bases sitting between them. This CDR3 is CASSQATADTGELFF. CDR3 nucleotides: TGCGCCAGCAGCCAAGCCACGGCAGACACCGGGGAGCTGTTTTTT.

The chain recombines TRBV5-6 with TRBJ2-7; D unclear. The length of the CDR3 is 12 residues. V lost 2 bases to trimming and J lost 4 bases, with 7 bases between them. CDR1 SGHDT and CDR2 YYEEEE come from the germline V gene. CDR3 region: CASSLGKYEQYF. Here the CDR3 DNA reads TGTGCCAGCAGCTTAGGAAAATACGAGCAGTACTTC.

The chain has TRBV5-8 and TRBJ2-3; TRBD1 aligns across 8 bases. The CDR3 covers 15 residues. The V gene end was trimmed by 0 bases and the J gene end by 6 bases; junction bases not matched to a gene: 6. Germline V gene data show CDR1 as SGHTS and CDR2 as YDEGEE. This CDR3 is CASSLVGQGMDTQYF. In DNA form, the CDR3 reads TGTGCCAGCAGCTTGGTCGGACAGGGTATGGATACGCAGTATTTT.

This chain connects TRBV27 to TRBJ2-3; perhaps TRBD1 as D (6 bases). This CDR3 is built from 16 residues. The germline V gene encodes CDR1 MNHEY and CDR2 SMNVEV (reference sequence). The ends were cut back, 4 bases at V and 4 bases at J, with 18 bases in the middle. The DNA of the CDR3 is TGTGCCAGCAGTTCCGGCAGGGGCTGGGGGTCAGATACGCAGTATTTT. It codes for CASSSGRGWGSDTQYF.

The gene calls are TRBV5-4 and TRBJ2-1, with 10 bases that match TRBD2. Germline trimming cut 5 bases from V and 2 bases from J; bases unmatched to any gene: 4. This CDR3 is 15 amino acids long. Germline V gene data show CDR1 as SGHNT and CDR2 as YYREEE (reference sequence). The CDR3 region has the DNA TGTGCCAGCAGACTGAGCGGGGGGGCCTACAATGAGCAGTTCTTC. This encodes CASRLSGGAYNEQFF.

The chain carries TRBV5-1 and TRBJ2-5, with D maybe TRBD2 (6 bases). CDR3 length: 15 residues. V gave up 3 bases and J gave up 5 bases, with 17 bases separating them. Germline-derived CDR1 and CDR2 are SGHRS and YFSETQ. The CDR3: CASSSPRGSGETQYF. The CDR3, as DNA: TGCGCCAGCAGCTCGCCCCGGGGAAGCGGGGAGACCCAGTACTTC. The full variable domain, its missing parts supplied by reference TRBV5-1 and TRBJ2-5, is KAGVTQTPRYLIKTRGQQVTLSCSPISGHRSVSWYQQTPGQGLQFLFEYFSETQRNKGNFPGRFSGRQFSNSRSEMNVSTLELGDSALYLCASSSPRGSGETQYFGPGTRLLVL.

The chain links TRBV28 to TRBJ2-6, with D possibly TRBD1 on 5 matching bases. The germline V gene has CDR1 MDHEN and CDR2 SYDVKM. The CDR3 spans 15 residues. Deletions cut 6 bases from V and 2 bases from J, with 11 bases between. DNA for the CDR3: TGTGCCAGCAGCCCCCGCAGGGCTGGGGCCAACGTCCTGACTTTC. Protein: CASSPRRAGANVLTF.

This clone occurred once. Other nucleotide sequences from this sample produce the same CDR3. The chain joins TRBV18 to TRBJ1-5, with TRBD1 identical over 11 bases. Trimming at V came to 3 bases and at J to 2 bases, leaving 3 bases not matched to a gene. This CDR3 has 16 amino acids. Germline V gene lookup returns CDR1 KGHSH and CDR2 LQKENI. Here the CDR3 reads CASSPPGQGGNQPQHF. Here the CDR3 DNA reads TGTGCCAGCTCACCCCCGGGACAGGGGGGCAATCAGCCCCAGCATTTT. Full variable domain (remainder filled in from reference TRBV18 and TRBJ1-5): NAGVMQNPRHLVRRRGQEARLRCSPMKGHSHVYWYRQLPEEGLKFMVYLQKENIIDESGMPKERFSAEFPKEGPSILRIQQVVRGDSAAYFCASSPPGQGGNQPQHFGDGTRLSIL.

This clone was picked up a small number of times. This chain joins TRBV4-1 and TRBJ1-4; D unresolved. Trimming left V 0 bases short and J 5 bases short, with 13 bases between. Germline lookup yields CDR1 MGHRA and CDR2 YSYEKL. The CDR3 sequence is 16 residues long. CDR3 residues: CASSQDPGAGNEKLFF. The CDR3 nucleotides are TGCGCCAGCAGCCAAGATCCAGGAGCTGGGAATGAAAAACTGTTTTTT.

The V call is TRBV2, the J call TRBJ1-1, with D tentatively TRBD1 (5 bases). From germline, CDR1 is SNHLY and CDR2 FYNNEI. V was cut by 4 bases and J by 3 bases, with 9 bases left in between. The length of the CDR3 is 13 residues. The CDR3, as DNA: TGTGCCAGCAGTGTGCAGGGTTACACTGAAGCTTTCTTT. It encodes CASSVQGYTEAFF.

This sequence joins TRBV10-2 and TRBJ1-5; no reliable D call. V was trimmed by 7 bases and J by 3 bases, leaving 19 bases between them. Germline V gene sequence: CDR1 WSHSY, CDR2 SAAADI. The CDR3 is 16 residues long. The CDR3 DNA sequence: TGCGCCAGCACACAGACTAAAGGGAAGCTCAATCAGCCCCAGCATTTT. Its protein is CASTQTKGKLNQPQHF.

The chain carries TRBV5-1 and TRBJ2-7, with TRBD1 matching over 7 bases. This CDR3 contains 14 residues. J was trimmed by 2 bases and V by 7 bases; bases with no gene match: 9. Germline V gives CDR1 SGHRS, CDR2 YFSETQ. The CDR3 here is CASRQGTVTYEQYF. In DNA, the CDR3 is TGCGCCAGCCGTCAAGGGACAGTAACCTACGAGCAGTACTTC.

V usage is TRBV27 and J usage is TRBJ2-7; possible D gene TRBD2, 5 bases. The ends were cut back, 3 bases at V and 2 bases at J, with 11 bases in the middle. From germline, CDR1 is MNHEY and CDR2 SMNVEV (reference sequence). The CDR3 is 14 residues long. The CDR3: CASSLNREAYEQYF. In nucleotides, the CDR3 is TGTGCCAGCAGTTTGAATCGGGAAGCCTACGAGCAGTACTTC.

The CDR3 nucleotides read TGCGCCAGCAGATCACAGGGTGAAACCTACAATGAGCAGTTCTTC. Its protein product is CASRSQGETYNEQFF. This chain connects TRBV5-1 to TRBJ2-1; D is perhaps TRBD1 (6 bases). The CDR3 length is 15 residues. V gave up 5 bases and J gave up 2 bases, with 14 bases separating them. Germline V gene data show CDR1 as SGHRS and CDR2 as YFSETQ.

The chain has TRBV30 and TRBJ2-1, with a possible D match to TRBD2 (6 bases). This CDR3 has 15 residues. Trimming shortened V by 4 bases and J by 15 bases, and 28 bases separated the two germline ends. CDR1 GTSNPN and CDR2 SVGIG come from the germline V gene (reference sequence). CDR3 in amino acids: CAWTLKAVGGPIRFF. In nucleotides, the CDR3 is TGTGCCTGGACTCTAAAAGCGGTGGGAGGACCTATTCGGTTCTTC.